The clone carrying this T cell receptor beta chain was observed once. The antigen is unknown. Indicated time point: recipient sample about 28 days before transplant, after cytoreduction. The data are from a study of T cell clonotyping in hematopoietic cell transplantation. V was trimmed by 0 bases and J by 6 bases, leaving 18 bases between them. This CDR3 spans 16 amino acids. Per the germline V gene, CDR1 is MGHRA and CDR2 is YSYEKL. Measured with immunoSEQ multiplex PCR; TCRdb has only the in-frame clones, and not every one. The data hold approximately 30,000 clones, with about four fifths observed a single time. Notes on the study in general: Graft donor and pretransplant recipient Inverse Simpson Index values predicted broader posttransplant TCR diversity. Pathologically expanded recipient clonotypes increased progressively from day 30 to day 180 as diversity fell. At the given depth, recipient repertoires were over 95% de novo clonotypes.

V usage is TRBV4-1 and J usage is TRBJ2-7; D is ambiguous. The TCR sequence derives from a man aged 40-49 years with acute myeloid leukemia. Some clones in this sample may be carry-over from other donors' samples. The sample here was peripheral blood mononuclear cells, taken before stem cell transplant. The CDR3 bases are TGCGCCAGCAGCCAAGATAATCTCGACTCCTCCATCGAGCAGTACTTC. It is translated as CASSQDNLDSSIEQYF.